The TCR beta chain under discussion was sequenced for a study of T cells in Graves' hyperthyroidism and ophthalmopathy. This clonotype was detected a few times. The target antigen is unknown. Authors of the study amplified TCR beta CDR3 regions from RNA transcripts. Initially, a first-round RT-PCR of the TCR CDR3 employed the HTBI primer set. MiXCR was run by TCRdb on the multiplex PCR reads, yielding one entry per CDR3 protein. The table shows around 340,000 distinct CDR3 sequences, with approximately 14% occurring only once. This CDR3 is built from 16 residues. V was shortened by 1 base and J by 6 bases, with 15 bases between the two germline ends. The germline V gene has CDR1 LGHNA and CDR2 YNFKEQ. Study observations and caveats: The model foresaw ophthalmopathy a median around 6 months prior to onset.

The rearrangement joins TRBV4-2 to TRBJ2-2; D is possibly TRBD2 (5 bases). Sequences were obtained from blood. This receptor was identified in a woman aged 25-40 years with Graves' hyperthyroidism. The CDR3 here is CASSQGRTGRAGELFF. CDR3 coding DNA: TGTGCCAGCAGCCAAGGCCGGACTGGGCGGGCCGGGGAGCTGTTTTTT.